This T cell receptor beta chain was documented in a study of T cell changes during pregnancy in multiple sclerosis. Germline loops: CDR1 MNHEY, CDR2 SVGAGI. CDR3 length: 14 residues. V lost 1 base, J lost 5 bases, and 8 bases lay in between. Profiling relied on immunoSEQ multiplex PCR, and the TCRdb table lists in-frame clones only, not all of them. The data show roughly 99,000 clones, about 91% seen once. Sequenced material: peripheral blood, taken after pregnancy. The source of this sequence is a female donor in good health, enrolled as a control in a pregnancy study. This rearrangement joins TRBV6-5 to TRBJ2-2; the D gene is possibly TRBD1 (6 bases). CDR3 loop: CASSYLGGTGELFF. The CDR3 DNA reads TGTGCCAGCAGTTACTTAGGGGGTACCGGGGAGCTGTTTTTT.